This T cell receptor beta chain emerged from a study of blood T cell repertoires in COVID-19. Background on the study: Whether acute or convalescent, the COVID-19 samples came from the United States, Italy and Spain. Sample material is recorded as cDNA or gDNA derived from T cells, B-cell-depleted T cells, or PBMCs.

In the authors' workflow: For nucleated cells, counts were estimated from reference gene primer amplification. Here immunoSEQ multiplex PCR was the method, and the copy in TCRdb shows in-frame clones only, minus some. The V and J calls and clone size were taken over from that table, and D and trimming were inferred from the DNA. The data show roughly 110,000 clones, about two thirds seen once. This clone showed up just a few times. V was cut by 6 bases and J by 2 bases, with 10 bases left in between. The CDR3 extends over 13 amino acids. The germline V gene has CDR1 SNHLY and CDR2 FYNNEI. The sequencing sample was made of peripheral blood. The rearrangement joins TRBV2 to TRBJ1-1, with TRBD1 as a possible D gene (6 bases). The clonotype was recovered from a human donor with acute or convalescent COVID-19. The donor label of this sample is uncertain. The CDR3 region is CASRRDINTEAFF. CDR3 coding DNA: TGTGCCAGCAGAAGGGACATTAACACTGAAGCTTTCTTT.